The present T cell receptor (beta chain) was sequenced within a study of blood T cell repertoires in COVID-19. The CDR3 loop spans 16 amino acids. From germline, CDR1 is LGHNA and CDR2 YNFKEQ. V lost 3 bases, J lost 11 bases, and 20 bases lay in between. As processed by the authors: Amplified reference gene primers provided the basis for estimating nucleated cell counts. Some clones are missing from TCRdb's copy, which holds only in-frame ones; the method was immunoSEQ multiplex PCR. V, J and clone size are taken as reported in that table, and D and trimming were inferred from the DNA itself. The table has about 120,000 clones, 81% seen once.

The chain uses TRBV4-2 and TRBJ1-6; maybe TRBD1 (6 bases). Material: peripheral blood. The receptor was isolated from a human donor in a cohort sampled during active COVID-19. The CDR3 DNA reads TGTGCCAGCAGCCACCTAAGAGGGGACACCCAACCACCCCTCCACTTT. This encodes CASSHLRGDTQPPLHF.